The table lists the clone carrying this TCR beta chain with a count of one. Its antigen is unidentified. The data derive from a study of cytomegalovirus exposure and HLA in healthy donors. About the research overall: Falling in the Caucasian-associated ancestry cluster were about four fifths of under 500 genotyped donors.

The CDR3 runs to 14 residues. Germline V gene data show CDR1 as MNHEY and CDR2 as SVGAGI. The J segment lost 3 bases and the V segment lost 6 bases, leaving 5 bases of the junction unmatched. The PCR employed 60 Vbeta primers together with 13 Jbeta primers. Sequencing used immunoSEQ multiplex PCR; TCRdb keeps in-frame clones, though not all of them. Found here are about 190,000 clones, more than 65% of them singletons; the top ten hold approximately 2%. Study findings and constraints: In vitro confirmation showed three CMV-associated chains to be CMV antigen specific. In an earlier analysis, in approximately 570 donors, most V segments appeared productive either ~90% or ~30% of the time.

Healthy people donating bone marrow made up the donors. Sequencing was performed on PBMCs. The receptor comes from a woman aged 25 to 39 in good health and CMV-seronegative. J is TRBJ2-7 and V is TRBV6-5; 10 nucleotides match TRBD1. In DNA form, the CDR3 reads TGTGCCAGCAGGTGGGGGACAGGGGTCTACGAGCAGTACTTC. Translating it yields CASRWGTGVYEQYF.